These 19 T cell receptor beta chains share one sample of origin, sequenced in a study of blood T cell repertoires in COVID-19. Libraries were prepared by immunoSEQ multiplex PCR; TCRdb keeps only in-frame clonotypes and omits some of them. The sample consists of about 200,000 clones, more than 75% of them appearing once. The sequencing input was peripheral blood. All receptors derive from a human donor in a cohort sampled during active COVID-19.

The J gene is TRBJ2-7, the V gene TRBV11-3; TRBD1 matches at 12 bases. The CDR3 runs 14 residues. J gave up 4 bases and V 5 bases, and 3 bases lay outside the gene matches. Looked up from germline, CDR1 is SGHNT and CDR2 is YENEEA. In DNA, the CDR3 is TGTGCCAGCAGCGCGGGACAGGGGGCGTACGAGCAGTACTTC. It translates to CASSAGQGAYEQYF.

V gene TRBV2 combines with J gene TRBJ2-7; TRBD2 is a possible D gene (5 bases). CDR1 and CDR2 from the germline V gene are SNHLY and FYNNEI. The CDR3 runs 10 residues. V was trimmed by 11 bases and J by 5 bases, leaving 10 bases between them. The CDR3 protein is CAAGENEQYF. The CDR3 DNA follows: TGTGCCGCGGGTGAGAACGAGCAGTACTTC. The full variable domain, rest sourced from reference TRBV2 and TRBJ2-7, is EPEVTQTPSHQVTQMGQEVILRCVPISNHLYFYWYRQILGQKVEFLVSFYNNEISEKSEIFDDQFSVERPDGSNFTLKIRSTKLEDSAMYFCAAGENEQYFGPGTRLTVT.

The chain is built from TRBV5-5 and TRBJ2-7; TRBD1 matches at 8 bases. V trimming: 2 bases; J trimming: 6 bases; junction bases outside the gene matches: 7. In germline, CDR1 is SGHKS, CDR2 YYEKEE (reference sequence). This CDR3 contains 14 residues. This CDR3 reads CASSLRDRIGEQYF. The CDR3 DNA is TGTGCCAGCAGCTTAAGGGACAGGATCGGCGAGCAGTACTTC.

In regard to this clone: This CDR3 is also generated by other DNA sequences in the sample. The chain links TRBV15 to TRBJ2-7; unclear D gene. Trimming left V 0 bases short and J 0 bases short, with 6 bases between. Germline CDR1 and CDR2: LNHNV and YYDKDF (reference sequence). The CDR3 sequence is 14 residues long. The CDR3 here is CATSRDRSSYEQYF. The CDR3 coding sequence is TGTGCCACCAGCAGAGATCGCAGCTCCTACGAGCAGTACTTC.

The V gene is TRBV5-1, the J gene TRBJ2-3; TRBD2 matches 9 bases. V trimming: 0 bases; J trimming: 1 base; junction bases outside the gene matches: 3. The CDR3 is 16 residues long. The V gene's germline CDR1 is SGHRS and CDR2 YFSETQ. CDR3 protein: CASSLGASGGTDTQYF. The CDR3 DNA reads TGCGCCAGCAGCTTGGGGGCTAGCGGGGGCACAGATACGCAGTATTTT.

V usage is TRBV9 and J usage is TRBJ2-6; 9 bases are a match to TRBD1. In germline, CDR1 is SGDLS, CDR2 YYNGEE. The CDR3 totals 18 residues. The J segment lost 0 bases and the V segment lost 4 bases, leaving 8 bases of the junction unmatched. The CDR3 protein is CASSPRTGAYSGANVLTF. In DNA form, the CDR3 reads TGTGCCAGCAGCCCACGGACAGGGGCCTACTCTGGGGCCAACGTCCTGACTTTC. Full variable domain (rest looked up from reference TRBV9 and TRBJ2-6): DSGVTQTPKHLITATGQRVTLRCSPRSGDLSVYWYQQSLDQGLQFLIQYYNGEERAKGNILERFSAQQFPDLHSELNLSSLELGDSALYFCASSPRTGAYSGANVLTFGAGSRLTVL.

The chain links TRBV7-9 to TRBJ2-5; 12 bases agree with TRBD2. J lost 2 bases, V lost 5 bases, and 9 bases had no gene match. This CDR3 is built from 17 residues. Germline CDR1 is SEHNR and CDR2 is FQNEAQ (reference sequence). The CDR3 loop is CASSPLTSGRGQETQYF. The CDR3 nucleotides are TGTGCCAGCAGCCCGTTGACTAGCGGGAGAGGACAAGAGACCCAGTACTTC.

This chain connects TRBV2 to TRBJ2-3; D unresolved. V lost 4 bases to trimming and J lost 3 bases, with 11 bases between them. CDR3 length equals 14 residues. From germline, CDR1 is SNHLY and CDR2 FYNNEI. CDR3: CASSVELWTDTQYF. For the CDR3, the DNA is TGTGCCAGCAGTGTAGAGCTTTGGACAGATACGCAGTATTTT.

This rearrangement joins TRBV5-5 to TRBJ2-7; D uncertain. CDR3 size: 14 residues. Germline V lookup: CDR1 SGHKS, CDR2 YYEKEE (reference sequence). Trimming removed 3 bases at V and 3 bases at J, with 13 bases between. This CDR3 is CASSWASAGYEQYF. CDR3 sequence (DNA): TGTGCCAGCAGCTGGGCCTCGGCCGGCTACGAGCAGTACTTC.

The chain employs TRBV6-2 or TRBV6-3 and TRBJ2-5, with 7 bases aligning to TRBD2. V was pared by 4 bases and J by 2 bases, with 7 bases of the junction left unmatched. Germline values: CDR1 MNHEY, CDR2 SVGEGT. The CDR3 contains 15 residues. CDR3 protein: CASSSPTSRQETQYF. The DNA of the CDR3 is TGTGCCAGCAGTTCCCCGACTAGCCGGCAAGAGACCCAGTACTTC.

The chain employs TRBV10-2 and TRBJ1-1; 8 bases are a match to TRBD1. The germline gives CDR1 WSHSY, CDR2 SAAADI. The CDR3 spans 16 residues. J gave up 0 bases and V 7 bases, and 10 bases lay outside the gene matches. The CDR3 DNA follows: TGCGCCAGCATTTCGGACAGGGCGCTCATGAACACTGAAGCTTTCTTT. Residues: CASISDRALMNTEAFF.

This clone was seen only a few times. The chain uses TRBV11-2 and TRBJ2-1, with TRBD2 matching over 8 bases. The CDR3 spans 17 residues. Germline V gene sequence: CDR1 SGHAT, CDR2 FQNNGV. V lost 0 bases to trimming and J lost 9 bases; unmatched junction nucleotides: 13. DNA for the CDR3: TGTGCCAGCAGCTTAGAGTCTAGCGGGTCCCAAAGAGGTGAGCAGTTCTTC. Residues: CASSLESSGSQRGEQFF.

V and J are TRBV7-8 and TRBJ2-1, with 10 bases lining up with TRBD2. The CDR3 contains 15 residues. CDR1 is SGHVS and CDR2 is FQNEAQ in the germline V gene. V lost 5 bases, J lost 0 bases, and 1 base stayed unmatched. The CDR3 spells CASSPSGSSYNEQFF. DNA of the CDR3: TGTGCCAGCAGCCCTAGCGGGAGCTCCTACAATGAGCAGTTCTTC.

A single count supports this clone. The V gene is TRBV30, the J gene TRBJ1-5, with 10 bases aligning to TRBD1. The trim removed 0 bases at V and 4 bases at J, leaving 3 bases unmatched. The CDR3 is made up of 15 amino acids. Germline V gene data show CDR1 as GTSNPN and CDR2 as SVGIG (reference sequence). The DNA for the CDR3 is TGTGCCTGGAGTGTCCCGGGACAGGGGAATCAGCCCCAGCATTTT. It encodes CAWSVPGQGNQPQHF.

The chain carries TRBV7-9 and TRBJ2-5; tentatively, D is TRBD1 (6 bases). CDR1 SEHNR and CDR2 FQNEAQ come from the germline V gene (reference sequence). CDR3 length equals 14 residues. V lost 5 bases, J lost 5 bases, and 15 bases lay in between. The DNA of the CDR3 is TGTGCCAGCAGCAACAGGGACGGTTGGGAGACCCAGTACTTC. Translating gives CASSNRDGWETQYF.

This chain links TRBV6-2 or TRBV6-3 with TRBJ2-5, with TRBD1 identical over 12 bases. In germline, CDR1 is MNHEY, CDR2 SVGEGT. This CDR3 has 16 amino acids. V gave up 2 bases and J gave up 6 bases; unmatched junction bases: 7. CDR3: CASSYPGTGGIQTQYF. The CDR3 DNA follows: TGTGCCAGCAGTTACCCCGGGACAGGGGGCATTCAGACCCAGTACTTC.

For the CDR3, the DNA is TGTGCCAGCAGCCTGGGACTAGCGGCTCAAGAGACCCAGTACTTC. Protein sequence: CASSLGLAAQETQYF. The chain recombines TRBV5-4 with TRBJ2-5, with 11 bases lining up with TRBD2. Germline lookup yields CDR1 SGHNT and CDR2 YYREEE (reference sequence). With V trimmed by 4 bases and J by 2 bases, 4 bases remained unmatched. The CDR3 sequence is 15 residues long.

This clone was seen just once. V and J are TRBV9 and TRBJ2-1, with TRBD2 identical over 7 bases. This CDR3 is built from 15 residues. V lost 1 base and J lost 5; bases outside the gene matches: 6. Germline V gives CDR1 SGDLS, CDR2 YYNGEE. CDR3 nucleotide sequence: TGTGCCAGCAGCGTATGGGGCGGGGGAGACAATGAGCAGTTCTTC. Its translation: CASSVWGGGDNEQFF.

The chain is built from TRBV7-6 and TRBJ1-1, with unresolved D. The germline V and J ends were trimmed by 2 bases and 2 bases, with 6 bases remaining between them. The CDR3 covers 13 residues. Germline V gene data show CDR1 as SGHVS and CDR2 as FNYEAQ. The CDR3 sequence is CASSLQENTEAFF. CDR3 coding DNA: TGTGCCAGCAGCTTACAGGAAAACACTGAAGCTTTCTTT.